This T cell receptor beta chain appears in the sequencing data of a study of blood T cell repertoires in COVID-19. Study at large: The analysed material was cDNA or gDNA that came from T cells, B-cell-depleted T cells, or PBMCs.

In the original processing: Nucleated cell number was recorded as an estimate derived from reference gene primer amplification. TCRdb keeps only in-frame clones here, not all; method: immunoSEQ multiplex PCR. The V and J calls and clone size were taken over from that table, and D and trimming were inferred from the DNA. Counted here are 40,000 to 65,000 clones, about three quarters occurring once; the ten biggest clones make up more than 13%. CDR3 length: 17 residues. Unmatched junction bases numbered 20, after V lost 5 bases and J lost 10 bases. CDR1 is LNHDA, CDR2 SQIVND, per germline (reference sequence).

Material: peripheral blood. The V and J genes are TRBV19 and TRBJ2-1, with 7 bases lining up with TRBD2. The sequence was obtained from a human donor with active or convalescent COVID-19. The donor label of this sample is uncertain. CDR3 sequence (DNA): TGTGCCAGTAGTTTTCCGGGGGAGGGCAGAGGGTCAAGCGAGCAGTTCTTC. This encodes CASSFPGEGRGSSEQFF.